The T cell receptor beta chain under discussion was sequenced for a study of PD-L1 blockade in urothelial cancer listed by TCRdb under 2017. Background for the entire study: All patients started therapy in about 2014 and received atezolizumab 1,200 mg intravenously every 3 weeks. Durable clinical benefit meant progression-free survival longer than 6 months, and TCR features were also tested against progression-free and overall survival. Blood samples were analyzed at two time points: 3 weeks after treatment start (second dose) and 6 weeks after treatment start. Pretreatment blood TCR-seq was available for about 30 patients, at least one posttreatment blood collection was obtained for about 25 patients, and tumor TCR-seq was available for about 25 patients. A median of about 140,000 T cells and approximately 86,000 unique TCRs was obtained from blood samples, and a median clonality of approximately 0.08 was observed. Pretreatment tumor samples, along with matched peripheral blood serially collected before and after atezolizumab treatment, were subjected to TCR sequencing. In the same patients who had TCR sequencing, pretreatment tumors also underwent whole exome sequencing and RNA sequencing. About nine tenths of the roughly 29 patients were males with bladder-origin urothelial cancer, and about 60% of the 29 reported a prior smoking history. Patients had an ECOG performance status of 0 or 1 and had received between 0 and 3 prior chemotherapy regimens. Durable clinical benefit was achieved by nine patients and was not achieved by 20 patients. Somatic, immune and clinical correlates of response to PD-L1 blockade with atezolizumab in urothelial cancer were the focus of an exploratory multi-omic analysis.

Concerning this clone itself: Its antigen is currently not known. No much larger clone exists at a distance of one base, and base qualities are not known.

The investigation overall reported the following: Because of the small sample size (n ≈ 27) and the many exploratory analyses performed, the results are intended to be regarded as hypothesis-generating. Greater expansion of tumor-associated TCR clones in peripheral blood 3 weeks after the start of treatment was observed in patients with durable benefit (n of about 20, p = 0.022). Improved progression-free and overall survival was associated with having pretreatment peripheral blood TCR clonality below the median.

The sample's time point, from its label and the paper: peripheral blood 6 weeks after treatment start. A cohort of approximately 30 patients with locally advanced or metastatic urothelial carcinoma, treated at Memorial Sloan Kettering on a trial protocol, was included. Peripheral blood mononuclear cells were collected pretreatment and during treatment, with between 1 and 8 total time points per patient. The Qiagen DNeasy Blood extraction kit was used to purify genomic DNA from total PBMCs and tumor samples. Collected pretreatment and during treatment, PBMCs were isolated and stored as previously described. Synthetic TCR analog templates were spiked into each PCR so that absolute template abundance could be estimated from read counts. The immunoSEQ assay used bias-controlled V and J gene primers to amplify TCRbeta CDR3 regions from genomic DNA. Rearranged TCRbeta segments were sequenced at approximately 20X coverage. In the authors' own workflow: Sequencing errors were corrected by clustering, and CDR3s were annotated against IMGT so that V, D and J genes could be assigned. Only productive TCRbeta rearrangements were used in downstream analyses, excluding out-of-frame or stop-codon sequences. Clonality was computed as one minus Shannon entropy normalized by the log of the number of unique productive sequences. Clones differing between time points or between blood and tumor were identified using Fisher's exact test with Benjamini-Hochberg correction, with an adjusted p below 0.01 applied as the threshold. In TCRdb, the immuneACCESS table is reduced to in-frame sequences with V and J assigned. These tables do not hold every clone; where another copy was compared, an unresolved V gene accounts for under half, and the others remain unexplained. The V and J calls and clone size are taken from that table; D and trimming were inferred from the DNA. Within this sample are about 130,000 clones, with about 82% of them counted one time only. The ten top clones hold 2.4% of the sample.

Based on the germline V gene, the CDR1 and CDR2 sequences are SGDLS and YYNGEE. Ends trimmed: V by 3 bases, J by 4 bases; bases unmatched to a gene: 4. From the cysteine up to the phenylalanine, the CDR3 has a length of 15 residues. The only DNA kept is the CDR3, 45 bases in frame from the first base. The chain is assembled from TRBV9 and TRBJ2-5; TRBD2 matches 12 bases in the middle. The receptor was isolated from a man in his fifties or sixties with urothelial cancer. Sequenced here: PBMCs, sampled around atezolizumab (anti-PD-L1) treatment. The nucleotides read TGTGCCAGCAGCGCGGGACTAGCGGGTAGAGAGACCCAGTACTTC. This translates into CASSAGLAGRETQYF.